These T cell receptor beta chains were read from a single sample in a study of T cell responses to AZD1222 COVID-19 vaccine. Repertoires were generated with immunoSEQ multiplex PCR, while TCRdb's copy carries only in-frame clones and drops some. The table lists tens of thousands of clones, about 92% of them singletons. The sample was peripheral blood, taken on day 0 of AZD1222 vaccination. The source is an adult in good health. CDR3s include the opening cysteine and the closing phenylalanine or tryptophan.

CDR3 length: 14
V gene: TRBV2
CDR3 protein: CASSGGTVNQPQHF

CDR3 length: 14
V gene: TRBV19
CDR3 protein: CASRLRDSGNTIYF

CDR3 length: 16
V gene: TRBV7-9
CDR3 protein: CASSRGLAGEFQEQFF

CDR3 length: 13
V gene: TRBV10-1
CDR3 protein: CASSESVQGGYTF

CDR3 length: 14
V gene: TRBV18
CDR3 protein: CASSPTSRRYEQYF

CDR3 length: 12
V gene: TRBV28
CDR3 protein: CASSRPGKWLFF

CDR3 length: 13
V gene: TRBV10-1
CDR3 protein: CASSESIRSQQYF

CDR3 length: 13
V gene: TRBV5-1
CDR3 protein: CASRDFEGQPQHF

CDR3 length: 12
V gene: TRBV9
CDR3 protein: CASSVDGDEQYF

CDR3 length: 15
V gene: TRBV30
CDR3 protein: CAWSAALAGGNEQYF

CDR3 length: 14
V gene: TRBV7-8
CDR3 protein: CASSARDGHYEQYF

CDR3 length: 15
V gene: TRBV19
CDR3 protein: CASSSPGQGFEKLFF

CDR3 length: 14
V gene: TRBV28
CDR3 protein: CASSPTGGDTEAFF

CDR3 length: 13
V gene: TRBV28
CDR3 protein: CASSGPWDYGYTF

CDR3 length: 15
V gene: TRBV10-2
CDR3 protein: CASSEEGTGRTEQFF

CDR3 length: 13
V gene: TRBV28
CDR3 protein: CASSFIDRNEQFF

CDR3 length: 15
V gene: TRBV30
CDR3 protein: CAWSAVGTGSYEQYF

CDR3 length: 14
V gene: TRBV7-8
CDR3 protein: CASSLPTNTGELFF

CDR3 length: 13
V gene: TRBV10-3
CDR3 protein: CAISESVGNGYTF

CDR3 length: 18
V gene: TRBV10-2
CDR3 protein: CASSDPGTVGTYNSPLHF

CDR3 length: 15
V gene: TRBV6-5
CDR3 protein: CASRFEGANSYEQYF

CDR3 length: 15
V gene: TRBV5-4
CDR3 protein: CASSTSSGSYNEQFF

CDR3 length: 13
V gene: TRBV15
CDR3 protein: CATSRIPSEPAFF

CDR3 length: 16
V gene: TRBV5-8
CDR3 protein: CASSRGRGATNEKLFF

CDR3 length: 16
V gene: TRBV7-9
CDR3 protein: CASSFGRAGPYNEQFF

CDR3 length: 15
V gene: TRBV7-9
CDR3 protein: CASSPSLEMGYGYTF

CDR3 length: 13
V gene: TRBV3-1/TRBV3-2
CDR3 protein: CASSQRGGYEQYF

CDR3 length: 12
V gene: TRBV19
CDR3 protein: CAAGQFNEKLFF

CDR3 length: 12
V gene: TRBV14
CDR3 protein: CASSQAPSVQFF

CDR3 length: 16
V gene: TRBV28
CDR3 protein: CASSDNSGNTYNEQFF

CDR3 length: 15
V gene: TRBV27
CDR3 protein: CASSFGATSSYGYTF

CDR3 length: 12
V gene: TRBV29-1
CDR3 protein: CSVAVRGTEAFF

CDR3 length: 14
V gene: TRBV7-9
CDR3 protein: CASSEQGAHTEAFF

CDR3 length: 15
V gene: TRBV19
CDR3 protein: CASSRQGFSGNTIYF

CDR3 length: 15
V gene: TRBV20-1
CDR3 protein: CSASRTGFPSYEQYF

CDR3 length: 15
V gene: TRBV5-5
CDR3 protein: CASSFRVAGANVLTF

CDR3 length: 13
V gene: TRBV29-1
CDR3 protein: CSVARTGSYEQYF

CDR3 length: 12
V gene: TRBV6-5
CDR3 protein: CASSRSGYEQYF

CDR3 length: 22
V gene: TRBV19
CDR3 protein: CASTPGGWGLAGGFGATGELFF

CDR3 length: 13
V gene: TRBV5-1
CDR3 protein: CASQTGVGNTIYF

CDR3 length: 13
V gene: TRBV25-1
CDR3 protein: CASTPARGHGYTF

CDR3 length: 17
V gene: TRBV11-2
CDR3 protein: CASSLKGGGQYNSPLHF

CDR3 length: 15
V gene: TRBV9
CDR3 protein: CASSVTGSAGYGYTF

CDR3 length: 12
V gene: TRBV10-2
CDR3 protein: CASSRRGEAQHF

CDR3 length: 12
V gene: TRBV3-1/TRBV3-2
CDR3 protein: CASSQRDRGAFF

CDR3 length: 13
V gene: TRBV12-1
CDR3 protein: CASSRPTPYEQYF

CDR3 length: 11
V gene: TRBV12-3/TRBV12-4
CDR3 protein: CASRGEDTQYF

CDR3 length: 15
V gene: TRBV3-1/TRBV3-2
CDR3 protein: CASSQGQGAFGTQYF

CDR3 length: 15
V gene: TRBV3-1/TRBV3-2
CDR3 protein: CASSPKTSGTYEQYF

CDR3 length: 14
V gene: TRBV4-1
CDR3 protein: CASSQDPGNYGYTF

CDR3 length: 16
V gene: TRBV24-1
CDR3 protein: CATSDSDRDAHNEQFF

CDR3 length: 15
V gene: TRBV27
CDR3 protein: CASTLGGPRGSPLHF

CDR3 length: 19
V gene: TRBV4-2
CDR3 protein: CASSQGYIFRDTGGSEAFF

CDR3 length: 15
V gene: TRBV3-1/TRBV3-2
CDR3 protein: CASSQREGAQETQYF

CDR3 length: 13
V gene: TRBV25-1
CDR3 protein: CASSEFSNTEAFF

CDR3 length: 15
V gene: TRBV3-1/TRBV3-2
CDR3 protein: CASSPHGDRVPEAFF

CDR3 length: 13
V gene: TRBV12-3/TRBV12-4
CDR3 protein: CASSSSRAYEQYF

CDR3 length: 15
V gene: TRBV19
CDR3 protein: CASSIRDISNQPQHF

CDR3 length: 18
V gene: TRBV11-2
CDR3 protein: CASSLEGDSPSSYNEQFF